The 6 T cell receptor beta chains below all came from one sample that was sequenced in a study of Ad26.COV2.S vaccination and SARS-CoV-2 variants. Treatment given: some 20 received Ad26.COV2.S at low or high dose, single or two shots; 5 received placebo; per-sample allocation not given. Each sample was drawn 63 days after the first injection (of vaccine or placebo). Libraries were prepared by immunoSEQ multiplex PCR; TCRdb keeps only in-frame clonotypes and omits some of them. The top ten hold about 1.7% of the sample, which has 350,000 to 450,000 clones, about 90% seen once. The sample here was peripheral blood, taken in a trial of Ad26.COV2.S vaccine versus placebo. These receptors were collected from a person aged 18-60 years who received the Ad26.COV2.S COVID-19 vaccine or a placebo.

This chain joins TRBV5-1 and TRBJ2-7, with TRBD1 matching 7 bases. Germline lookup yields CDR1 SGHRS and CDR2 YFSETQ. CDR3 size: 16 residues. V lost 1 base, J lost 0 bases, and 7 bases stayed unmatched. The DNA of the CDR3 is TGCGCCAGCAGCTTGACCGGGACAGCGCTCTCCTACGAGCAGTACTTC. It encodes CASSLTGTALSYEQYF.

V gene TRBV7-9 combines with J gene TRBJ2-5, with D maybe TRBD1 (5 bases). CDR1 is SEHNR, CDR2 FQNEAQ, per germline (reference sequence). V lost 4 bases to trimming and J lost 1 base, with 13 bases between them. The CDR3 has 15 amino acids. CDR3 bases: TGTGCCAGCAGCTCCAACAGGAAAATCCAAGAGACCCAGTACTTC. Translation: CASSSNRKIQETQYF.

This clone appeared once. J is TRBJ2-7 and V is TRBV15, with D maybe TRBD2 (6 bases). Between the trimmed V and J ends, which lost 0 bases and 9 bases, there was a span of 15 bases. CDR3 length: 14 residues. Germline CDR1 LNHNV, CDR2 YYDKDF (reference sequence). The CDR3 protein is CATSRDQLALGQYF. As DNA, the CDR3 is TGTGCCACCAGCAGAGATCAACTAGCTCTCGGGCAGTACTTC.

The chain couples TRBV10-3 to TRBJ1-2; D is perhaps TRBD1 (5 bases). CDR1 is ENHRY and CDR2 is SYGVKD in the germline V gene. This CDR3 spans 15 amino acids. Trimming removed 0 bases at V and 8 bases at J, with 16 bases between. The CDR3 reads CAISESVQGSGGYTF. CDR3 sequence (DNA): TGTGCCATCAGTGAGTCGGTCCAGGGTTCGGGAGGCTACACCTTC.

This clone has only one observation. This sequence joins TRBV20-1 and TRBJ2-5; D tentatively reads TRBD1 or TRBD2 (5 bases each). V was shortened by 3 bases and J by 5 bases, with 10 bases between the two germline ends. The CDR3 extends over 12 amino acids. Germline CDR1 and CDR2: DFQATT and SNEGSKA (reference sequence). This chain's CDR3 is CSASRGWETQYF. CDR3 nucleotide sequence: TGCAGTGCTAGTCGGGGCTGGGAGACCCAGTACTTC.

This chain uses TRBV6-5 with TRBJ1-3; D is perhaps TRBD1 (5 bases). This CDR3 has 13 residues. V was trimmed by 6 bases and J by 11 bases, leaving 17 bases between them. Germline lookup yields CDR1 MNHEY and CDR2 SVGAGI. The DNA for the CDR3 is TGTGCCAGCAGGCCTTCGGGGCAAACGGCCATATATTTT. Protein product: CASRPSGQTAIYF.